Shown below are 21 T cell receptor beta chains from a single sample sequenced in a study of identical twins. Using its own MiXCR run on the 5' RACE reads, TCRdb lists one record per CDR3 protein. The sample carries roughly 690,000 distinct CDR3 sequences, roughly 6.2% recorded once. Sequencing used naive T cells sorted from blood. These receptors all stem from a man between 18 and 35 years old in good health.

J is TRBJ2-1 and V is TRBV24-1; 12 bases align to TRBD2. J lost 8 bases, V lost 3 bases, and 7 bases had no gene match. This CDR3 region has 16 residues. Germline lookup yields CDR1 KGHDR and CDR2 SFDVKD. Here the CDR3 reads CATSDRTSGTVYEQFF. CDR3 nucleotides: TGTGCCACCAGTGATCGGACTAGCGGGACTGTTTATGAGCAGTTCTTC.

The chain carries TRBV2 and TRBJ1-1; no clear D. Germline CDR1 and CDR2: SNHLY and FYNNEI. Trimming pared 8 bases from V and 11 bases from J, leaving 18 bases between. This CDR3 is built from 12 residues. The CDR3: CASRPSGPWAFF. DNA of the CDR3: TGTGCCAGCCGCCCGTCAGGACCATGGGCTTTCTTT.

This clonotype came up a few times. The chain has TRBV30 and TRBJ2-2, with D unresolved. The germline gives CDR1 GTSNPN, CDR2 SVGIG (reference sequence). The CDR3 loop spans 12 amino acids. Trimming stripped 7 bases from V and 6 bases from J, with 12 bases between. The CDR3 protein is CAYQSGPGELFF. Written as DNA, the CDR3 is TGTGCCTACCAGTCCGGTCCCGGGGAGCTGTTTTTT. The complete variable domain, with remaining parts taken from reference TRBV30 and TRBJ2-2, reads SQTIHQWPATLVQPVGSPLSLECTVEGTSNPNLYWYRQAAGRGLQLLFYSVGIGQISSEVPQNLSASRPQDRQFILSSKKLLLSDSGFYLCAYQSGPGELFFGEGSRLTVL.

The chain uses TRBV7-9 and TRBJ1-2; D uncertain. V lost 5 bases and J lost 6, with 7 bases in between. The CDR3 covers 11 residues. The V gene's germline CDR1 is SEHNR and CDR2 FQNEAQ (reference sequence). In DNA, the CDR3 is TGTGCCAGCAGCGGGAGGAATGGCTACACCTTC. Protein product: CASSGRNGYTF.

This clonotype came up many times. CDR3 sequence (DNA): TGCAGTGCTAGAGAGGGGGCCTGGGCCAACGTCCTGACTTTC. It codes for CSAREGAWANVLTF. The rearrangement links TRBV20-1 to TRBJ2-6; possibly TRBD1 for D (6 bases). Trimming shortened V by 0 bases and J by 5 bases, and 8 bases separated the two germline ends. CDR3 length: 14 residues. Germline V gives CDR1 DFQATT, CDR2 SNEGSKA (reference sequence).

This clonotype occurred many times. The rearrangement uses TRBV10-3 and TRBJ2-1; TRBD2 might be the D (5 bases). CDR3 length equals 16 residues. Between the trimmed V and J ends, which lost 5 bases and 4 bases, there was a span of 18 bases. Germline V gene lookup returns CDR1 ENHRY and CDR2 SYGVKD. Written as DNA, the CDR3 is TGTGCCATCAGTCGCGGCCGGGATATCATGTACAATGAGCAGTTCTTC. Protein sequence: CAISRGRDIMYNEQFF.

The J gene is TRBJ1-2, the V gene TRBV4-2; 10 bases match TRBD1. The trim removed 0 bases at V and 5 bases at J, leaving 9 bases unmatched. This CDR3 is 17 amino acids long. The germline V gene has CDR1 LGHNA and CDR2 YNFKEQ. Here the CDR3 reads CASSQEGPGQGIYGYTF. As DNA, the CDR3 is TGTGCCAGCAGCCAAGAGGGCCCGGGACAGGGGATTTATGGCTACACCTTC.

This chain links TRBV6-2 or TRBV6-3 with TRBJ1-2; D is unclear. Looked up from germline, CDR1 is MNHEY and CDR2 is SVGEGT. Trimming pared 7 bases from V and 8 bases from J, leaving 14 bases between. The CDR3 contains 12 residues. The CDR3: CASTSRMGGYTF. DNA for the CDR3: TGTGCCAGCACTTCAAGGATGGGCGGCTACACCTTC.

In its sample, this clonotype was seen a few times. The rearrangement uses TRBV7-2 and TRBJ1-2, with D unclear. Germline CDR1 and CDR2: SGHTA and FQGNSA. Trimming pared 2 bases from V and 3 bases from J, leaving 7 bases between. The CDR3 is 13 residues long. This chain's CDR3 is CASSLKSDYGYTF. DNA of the CDR3: TGTGCCAGCAGCTTAAAGTCAGACTATGGCTACACCTTC.

The chain has TRBV30 and TRBJ1-1; D gene unclear. The V end was cut by 8 bases, the J end by 7 bases, with 17 bases between. CDR1 and CDR2 from the germline V gene are GTSNPN and SVGIG (reference sequence). The CDR3 is 12 residues long. This CDR3 reads CALARNPNEAFF. The CDR3 DNA follows: TGTGCCCTGGCCCGAAACCCGAATGAAGCTTTCTTT.

This clonotype was found many times. The chain has TRBV5-6 and TRBJ2-2; TRBD1 is a possible D gene (6 bases). Germline lookup yields CDR1 SGHDT and CDR2 YYEEEE. Trimming took 0 bases from V and 6 from J, leaving 9 bases between them. The CDR3 totals 14 residues. The CDR3 loop is CASSLARGPGELFF. Here the CDR3 DNA reads TGTGCCAGCAGCTTGGCCAGGGGTCCCGGGGAGCTGTTTTTT.

This clonotype appeared many times. The V call is TRBV12-3 or TRBV12-4, the J call TRBJ2-3; TRBD2 aligns across 7 bases. This CDR3 is built from 15 residues. V shed 5 bases, J shed 2 bases, and the junction held 7 bases outside the gene matches. The CDR3, as DNA: TGTGCCAGCAGTCTCCTAGCGGAATCCACAGATACGCAGTATTTT. It codes for CASSLLAESTDTQYF.

This clonotype has just a few counts. The rearrangement links TRBV6-5 to TRBJ2-1; D is uncertain. CDR1 and CDR2 (germline): MNHEY, SVGAGI. The CDR3 has 15 residues. Trimming stripped 0 bases from V and 5 bases from J, with 11 bases between. In nucleotides, the CDR3 is TGTGCCAGCAGTTACTCCCGTGTCGGTGACAATGAGCAGTTCTTC. Amino acid sequence: CASSYSRVGDNEQFF.

The chain joins TRBV7-6 to TRBJ2-7, with D unresolved. Germline V gives CDR1 SGHVS, CDR2 FNYEAQ. V shed 4 bases and J shed 2 bases, with 12 bases lying between them. This CDR3 is built from 14 residues. The CDR3 nucleotides are TGTGCCAGCAGCTCCCGGGCCGGCACCTACGAGCAGTACTTC. Its protein is CASSSRAGTYEQYF.

The chain joins TRBV7-9 to TRBJ2-3, with D perhaps matching TRBD2 (6 bases). Trimming took 4 bases from V and 2 from J, leaving 10 bases between them. The CDR3 totals 14 residues. Germline V gene data show CDR1 as SEHNR and CDR2 as FQNEAQ (reference sequence). CDR3 residues: CASSSAGLTDTQYF. The CDR3 DNA follows: TGTGCCAGCAGCTCTGCGGGGCTCACAGATACGCAGTATTTT.

At least ten counts were recorded for this clonotype. The rearrangement uses TRBV6-5 and TRBJ2-2; D not resolved. This CDR3 contains 16 residues. The V gene's germline CDR1 is MNHEY and CDR2 SVGAGI. The V end was cut by 0 bases, the J end by 7 bases, with 15 bases between. CDR3 DNA: TGTGCCAGCAGTTACTCGAACAACGCCTGGTTCGGGGAGCTGTTTTTT. It encodes CASSYSNNAWFGELFF.

This sequence joins TRBV28 and TRBJ1-2; possibly TRBD1 for D (5 bases). Germline V CDR1 and CDR2: MDHEN, SYDVKM. This CDR3 is built from 14 residues. V shed 7 bases and J shed 7 bases, with 19 bases lying between them. CDR3: CASTTDSSKGGYTF. The CDR3 coding sequence is TGTGCCAGCACCACCGACAGCAGTAAAGGTGGCTACACCTTC.

This clonotype has a handful of counts. The chain carries TRBV11-2 and TRBJ2-6; D is undetermined. The CDR3 sequence is 15 residues long. Germline CDR1 SGHAT, CDR2 FQNNGV. Trimming cost V 5 bases and J 4 bases, with 12 bases left between them. CDR3 nucleotides: TGTGCCAGCAGCCGGTTAGCCACCGGGGCCAACGTCCTGACTTTC. Protein product: CASSRLATGANVLTF.

The V gene is TRBV5-1, the J gene TRBJ1-3; unclear D gene. CDR3 length: 15 residues. V lost 0 bases and J 0 bases, leaving 7 bases between the germline ends. In germline, CDR1 is SGHRS, CDR2 YFSETQ. The CDR3: CASSLDQPSGNTIYF. The CDR3 DNA reads TGCGCCAGCAGCTTGGATCAACCCTCTGGAAACACCATATATTTT.

This clonotype was counted at least ten times. The chain combines TRBV6-1 with TRBJ2-6, with D perhaps TRBD1 (5 bases). V was trimmed by 5 bases and J by 1 base, leaving 6 bases between them. CDR1 and CDR2 from the germline V gene are MNHNS and SASEGT. The CDR3 is made up of 14 amino acids. Written as DNA, the CDR3 is TGTGCCAGCAGTCCAGGGTCTGGGGCCAACGTCCTGACTTTC. This encodes CASSPGSGANVLTF.

The rearrangement links TRBV6-2 or TRBV6-3 to TRBJ1-6, with D uncertain. CDR1 is MNHEY, CDR2 SVGEGT, per germline. The CDR3 extends over 13 amino acids. The ends were cut back, 5 bases at V and 8 bases at J, with 10 bases in the middle. This CDR3 is CASSLINHSPLHF. DNA of the CDR3: TGTGCCAGCAGTCTTATTAACCATTCACCCCTCCACTTT.